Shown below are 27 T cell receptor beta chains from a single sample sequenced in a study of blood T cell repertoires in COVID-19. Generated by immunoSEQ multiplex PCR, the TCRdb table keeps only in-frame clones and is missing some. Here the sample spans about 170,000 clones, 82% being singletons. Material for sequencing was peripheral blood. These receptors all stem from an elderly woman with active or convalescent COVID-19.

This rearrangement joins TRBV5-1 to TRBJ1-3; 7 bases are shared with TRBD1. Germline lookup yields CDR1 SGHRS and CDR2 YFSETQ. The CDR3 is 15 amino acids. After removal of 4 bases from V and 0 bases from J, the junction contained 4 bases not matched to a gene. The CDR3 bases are TGCGCCAGCAGCCTGGACAGGATCTCTGGAAACACCATATATTTT. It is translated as CASSLDRISGNTIYF.

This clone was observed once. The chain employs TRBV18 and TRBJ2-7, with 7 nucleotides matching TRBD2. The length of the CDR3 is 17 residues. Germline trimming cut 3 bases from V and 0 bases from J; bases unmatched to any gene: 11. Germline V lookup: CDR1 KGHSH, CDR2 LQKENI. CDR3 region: CASSPSGLAANSYEQYF. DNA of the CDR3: TGTGCCAGCTCACCCTCGGGGCTAGCGGCTAACTCCTACGAGCAGTACTTC.

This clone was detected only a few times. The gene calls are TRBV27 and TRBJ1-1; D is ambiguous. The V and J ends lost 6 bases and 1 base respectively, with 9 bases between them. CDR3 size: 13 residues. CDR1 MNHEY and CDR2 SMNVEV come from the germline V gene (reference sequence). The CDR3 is CASSLTENTEAFF. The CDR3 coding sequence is TGTGCCAGCAGCCTCACAGAGAACACTGAAGCTTTCTTT.

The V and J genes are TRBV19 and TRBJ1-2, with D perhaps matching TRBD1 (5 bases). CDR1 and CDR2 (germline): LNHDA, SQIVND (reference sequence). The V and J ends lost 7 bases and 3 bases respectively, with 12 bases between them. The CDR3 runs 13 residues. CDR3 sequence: CASTGGSHYGYTF. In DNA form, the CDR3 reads TGTGCCAGTACCGGGGGGAGCCACTATGGCTACACCTTC.

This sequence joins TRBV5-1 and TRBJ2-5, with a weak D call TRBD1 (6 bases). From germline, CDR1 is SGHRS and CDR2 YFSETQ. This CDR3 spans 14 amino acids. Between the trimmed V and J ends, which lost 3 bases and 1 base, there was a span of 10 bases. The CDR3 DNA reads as TGCGCCAGCAGCTCACAGGGCAGCCAAGAGACCCAGTACTTC. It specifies CASSSQGSQETQYF.

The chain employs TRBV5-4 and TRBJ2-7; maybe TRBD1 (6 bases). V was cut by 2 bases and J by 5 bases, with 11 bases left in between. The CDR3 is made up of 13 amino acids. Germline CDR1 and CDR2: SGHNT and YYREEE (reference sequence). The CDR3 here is CASSLQNRDEQYF. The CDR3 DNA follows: TGTGCCAGCAGCTTACAAAACAGGGACGAGCAGTACTTC.

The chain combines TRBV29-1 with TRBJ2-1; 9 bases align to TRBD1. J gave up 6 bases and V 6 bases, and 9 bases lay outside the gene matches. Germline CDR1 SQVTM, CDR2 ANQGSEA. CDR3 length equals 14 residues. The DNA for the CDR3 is TGCAGCGTGGGGTCTAGGACAGGGGCCAATGAGCAGTTCTTC. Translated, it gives CSVGSRTGANEQFF.

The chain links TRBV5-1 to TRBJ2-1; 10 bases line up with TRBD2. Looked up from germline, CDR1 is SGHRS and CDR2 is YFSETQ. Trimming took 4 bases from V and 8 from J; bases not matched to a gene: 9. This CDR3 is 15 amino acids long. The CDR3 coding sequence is TGCGCCAGCAGCCCGGGGGGAGCGGGAGGGTATGAGCAGTTCTTC. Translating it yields CASSPGGAGGYEQFF.

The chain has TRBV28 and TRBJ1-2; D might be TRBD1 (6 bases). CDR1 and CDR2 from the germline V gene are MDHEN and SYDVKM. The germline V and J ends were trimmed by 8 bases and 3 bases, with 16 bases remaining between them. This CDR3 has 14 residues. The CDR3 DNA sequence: TGTGCCAGCCTTCGAGGGGGGAGGGACTATGGCTACACCTTC. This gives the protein CASLRGGRDYGYTF.

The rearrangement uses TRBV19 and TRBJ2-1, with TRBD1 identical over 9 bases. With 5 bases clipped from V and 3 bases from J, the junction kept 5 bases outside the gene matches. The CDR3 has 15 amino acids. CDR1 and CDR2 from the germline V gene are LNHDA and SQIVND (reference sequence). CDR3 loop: CASSLGQGIYNEQFF. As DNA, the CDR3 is TGTGCCAGTAGTCTTGGACAGGGGATCTACAATGAGCAGTTCTTC.

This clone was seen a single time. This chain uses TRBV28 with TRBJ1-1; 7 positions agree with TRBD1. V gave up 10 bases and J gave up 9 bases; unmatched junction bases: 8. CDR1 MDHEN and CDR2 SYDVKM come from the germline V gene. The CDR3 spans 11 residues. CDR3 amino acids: CATSVGQKAFF. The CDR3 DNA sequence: TGTGCCACCTCTGTGGGACAGAAAGCTTTCTTT.

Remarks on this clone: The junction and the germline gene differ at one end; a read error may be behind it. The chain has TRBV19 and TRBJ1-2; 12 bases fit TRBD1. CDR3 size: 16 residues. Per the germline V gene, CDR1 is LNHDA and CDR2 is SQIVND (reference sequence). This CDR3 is CASSILGQGANYGYTF. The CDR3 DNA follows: TGTGCCAGTAGTATCTTGGGACAGGGGGCTAATTATGGCTACACCTTC.

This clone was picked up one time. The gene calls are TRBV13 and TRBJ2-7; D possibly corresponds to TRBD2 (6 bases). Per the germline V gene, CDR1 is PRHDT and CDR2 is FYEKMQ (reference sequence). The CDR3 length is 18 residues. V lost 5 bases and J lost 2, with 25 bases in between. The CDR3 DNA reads TGTGCCAGCAGCACGGGACTCCGAAGCGCCCAGTTTACCTACGAGCAGTACTTC. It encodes CASSTGLRSAQFTYEQYF.

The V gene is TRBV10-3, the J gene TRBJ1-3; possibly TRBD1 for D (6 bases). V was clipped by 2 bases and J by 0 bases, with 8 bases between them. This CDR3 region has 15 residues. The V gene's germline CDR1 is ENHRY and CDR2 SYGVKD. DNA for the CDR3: TGTGCCATCAGTGAGCAAGGGGGCTCTGGAAACACCATATATTTT. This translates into CAISEQGGSGNTIYF.

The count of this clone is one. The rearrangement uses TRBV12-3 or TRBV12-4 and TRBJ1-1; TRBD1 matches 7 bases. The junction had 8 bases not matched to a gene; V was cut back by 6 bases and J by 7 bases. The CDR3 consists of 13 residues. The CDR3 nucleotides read TGTGCCAGCAGCACCTTTAGGGACAGTGAAGCTTTCTTT. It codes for CASSTFRDSEAFF.

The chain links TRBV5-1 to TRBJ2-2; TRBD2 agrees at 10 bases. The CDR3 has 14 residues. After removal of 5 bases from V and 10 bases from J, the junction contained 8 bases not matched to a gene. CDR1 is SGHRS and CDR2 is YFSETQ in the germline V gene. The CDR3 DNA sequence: TGCGCCAGCAGTGAAAGCGGGAGGGGTGAGGAGCTGTTTTTT. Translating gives CASSESGRGEELFF. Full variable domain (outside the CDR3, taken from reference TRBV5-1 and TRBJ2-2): KAGVTQTPRYLIKTRGQQVTLSCSPISGHRSVSWYQQTPGQGLQFLFEYFSETQRNKGNFPGRFSGRQFSNSRSEMNVSTLELGDSALYLCASSESGRGEELFFGEGSRLTVL.

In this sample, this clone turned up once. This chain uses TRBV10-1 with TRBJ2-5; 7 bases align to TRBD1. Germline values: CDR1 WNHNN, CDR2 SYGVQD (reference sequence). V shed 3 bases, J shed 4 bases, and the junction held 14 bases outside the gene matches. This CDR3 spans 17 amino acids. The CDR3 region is CASSENRDSPSPETQYF. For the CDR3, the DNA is TGCGCCAGCAGTGAAAACCGGGACAGCCCATCCCCAGAGACCCAGTACTTC.

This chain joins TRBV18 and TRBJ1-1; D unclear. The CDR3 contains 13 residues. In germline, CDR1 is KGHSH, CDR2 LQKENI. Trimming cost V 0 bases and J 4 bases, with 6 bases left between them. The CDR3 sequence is CASSPPDFTEAFF. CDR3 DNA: TGTGCCAGCTCACCACCGGACTTCACTGAAGCTTTCTTT.

The CDR3 coding sequence is TGTGCCAGCTCAGGAGTTCAGAACACTGAAGCTTTCTTT. Its translation is CASSGVQNTEAFF. This rearrangement joins TRBV18 to TRBJ1-1; D is undetermined. CDR3 length equals 13 residues. Germline lookup yields CDR1 KGHSH and CDR2 LQKENI. Trimming took off 5 bases at V and 1 base at J, with 8 bases between the two ends. Full variable domain (outside the CDR3, taken from reference TRBV18 and TRBJ1-1): NAGVMQNPRHLVRRRGQEARLRCSPMKGHSHVYWYRQLPEEGLKFMVYLQKENIIDESGMPKERFSAEFPKEGPSILRIQQVVRGDSAAYFCASSGVQNTEAFFGQGTRLTVV.

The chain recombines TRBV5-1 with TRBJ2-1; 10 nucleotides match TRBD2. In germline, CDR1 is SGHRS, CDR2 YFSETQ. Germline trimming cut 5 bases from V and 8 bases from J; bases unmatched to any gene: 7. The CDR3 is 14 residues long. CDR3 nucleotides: TGCGCCAGCAGGCGGCTAGCGGGAGTCGATGAGCAGTTCTTC. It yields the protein CASRRLAGVDEQFF.

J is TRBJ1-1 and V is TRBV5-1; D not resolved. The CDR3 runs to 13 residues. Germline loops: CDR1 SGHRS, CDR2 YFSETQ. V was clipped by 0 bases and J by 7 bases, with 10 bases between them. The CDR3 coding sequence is TGCGCCAGCAGCTTGGCCGGCGGAGGTGAAGCTTTCTTT. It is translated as CASSLAGGGEAFF.

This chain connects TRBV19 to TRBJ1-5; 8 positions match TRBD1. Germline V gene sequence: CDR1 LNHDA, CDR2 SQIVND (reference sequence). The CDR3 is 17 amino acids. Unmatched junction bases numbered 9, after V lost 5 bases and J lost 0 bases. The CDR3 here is CASSVPRQGISNQPQHF. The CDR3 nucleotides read TGTGCCAGTAGTGTGCCGAGACAGGGGATTAGCAATCAGCCCCAGCATTTT.

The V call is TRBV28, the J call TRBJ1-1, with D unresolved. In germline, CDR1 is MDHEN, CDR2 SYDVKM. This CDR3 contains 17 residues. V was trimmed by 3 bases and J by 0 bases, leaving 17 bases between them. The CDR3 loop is CASSFSASFSMNTEAFF. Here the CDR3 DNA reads TGTGCCAGCAGTTTTTCGGCCAGCTTTAGCATGAACACTGAAGCTTTCTTT.

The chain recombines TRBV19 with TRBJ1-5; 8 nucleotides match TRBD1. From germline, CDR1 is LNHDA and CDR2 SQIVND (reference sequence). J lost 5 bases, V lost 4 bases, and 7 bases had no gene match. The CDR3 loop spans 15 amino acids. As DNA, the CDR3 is TGTGCCAGTAGTACGGGCAGGGGGCGCGATCAGCCCCAGCATTTT. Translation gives CASSTGRGRDQPQHF.

CDR3: CASSITGANVLTF. For the CDR3, the DNA is TGTGCCAGTAGTATTACTGGGGCCAACGTCCTGACTTTC. This rearrangement joins TRBV19 to TRBJ2-6; D remains ambiguous. The CDR3 runs 13 residues. CDR1 is LNHDA, CDR2 SQIVND, per germline (reference sequence). V was shortened by 3 bases and J by 2 bases, with 2 bases between the two germline ends.

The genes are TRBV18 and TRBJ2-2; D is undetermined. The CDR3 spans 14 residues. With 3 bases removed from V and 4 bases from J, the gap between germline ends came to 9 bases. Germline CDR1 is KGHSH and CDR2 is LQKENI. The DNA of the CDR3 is TGTGCCAGCTCACCCGACTGGGTCACCGGGGAGCTGTTTTTT. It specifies CASSPDWVTGELFF.

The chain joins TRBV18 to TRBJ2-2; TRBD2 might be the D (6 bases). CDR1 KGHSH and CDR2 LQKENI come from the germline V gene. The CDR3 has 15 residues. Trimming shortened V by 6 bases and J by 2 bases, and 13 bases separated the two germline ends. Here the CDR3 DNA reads TGTGCCAGCTCCCCGCTAGCGTCAAACACCGGGGAGCTGTTTTTT. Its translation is CASSPLASNTGELFF.